These T cell receptor beta chains were read from a single sample in a study of T cell responses to AZD1222 COVID-19 vaccine. Measured with immunoSEQ multiplex PCR; TCRdb has only the in-frame clones, and not every one. The sample consists of more than 130,000 clones, less than 95% of them appearing once. The material was peripheral blood, obtained on day 0 of AZD1222 vaccination. The receptors here all came from an adult in good health. Both conserved end residues are part of each CDR3. A D gene is named only where the DNA matches it firmly. Rows give clone size only sometimes, using once, few, many, or a class for an expanded clone.

j_call | clone_size | v_call | d_call | cdr3_nt | cdr3_aa
TRBJ2-4 | . | TRBV4-3 | . | TGCGCCAGCAGCCAAGACAGGGAAAACATTCAGTACTTC | CASSQDRENIQYF
TRBJ1-4 | . | TRBV18 | . | TGTGCCAGCTCGCCGTTAGTCCCGGAGAATGAAAAACTGTTTTTT | CASSPLVPENEKLFF
TRBJ2-6 | . | TRBV12-3/TRBV12-4 | . | TGTGCCAGCGACCTCTCTGGGGCCAACGTCCTGACTTTC | CASDLSGANVLTF
TRBJ1-2 | . | TRBV27 | . | TGTGCCAGCAGTTTACACCAGGCCTATGGCTACACCTTC | CASSLHQAYGYTF
TRBJ1-2 | . | TRBV4-1 | TRBD1 | TGCGCCAGCAGCCGGCCGACAGGGGCGACTAACTATGGCTACACCTTC | CASSRPTGATNYGYTF
TRBJ2-7 | . | TRBV5-1 | TRBD2 | TGCGCCAGCAGCTTTGGCCGGACTAGCGGGGGGTTATACGAGCAGTACTTC | CASSFGRTSGGLYEQYF
TRBJ1-1 | once | TRBV6-6 | TRBD1 | TGTGCCAGCCGCGTGAGGGACAGGAACACTGAAGCTTTCTTT | CASRVRDRNTEAFF
TRBJ2-4 | . | TRBV23-1 | . | TGCGCCAGCAACCACCAGGCGAGTACAGGGAAGGAGGGCAAAAACATTCAGTACTTC | CASNHQASTGKEGKNIQYF
TRBJ2-1 | . | TRBV29-1 | . | TGCAGCGGGGGGCTCGGGGGAGGCTCCTACAATGAGCAGTTCTTC | CSGGLGGGSYNEQFF
TRBJ1-3 | few | TRBV6-5 | . | TGTGCCAGCAGCCCCAGCTACTCTGGAAACACCATATATTTT | CASSPSYSGNTIYF
TRBJ1-4 | . | TRBV4-1 | TRBD1 | TGCGCCAGCAGCCAAGATGAATGGACAGGGGCAACTAATGAAAAACTGTTTTTT | CASSQDEWTGATNEKLFF
TRBJ2-2 | once | TRBV11-2 | . | TGTGCCAGCAGCTTAGCCCGGTTTGGGGTGGCCGGGGAGCTGTTTTTT | CASSLARFGVAGELFF
TRBJ2-2 | . | TRBV7-3 | . | TGTGCCAGCAGCTCGAACACCGGGGAGCTGTTTTTT | CASSSNTGELFF
TRBJ2-1 | . | TRBV5-1 | TRBD2 | TGCGCCAGCAGATCCGGGACTAGATACAATGAGCAGTTCTTC | CASRSGTRYNEQFF
TRBJ1-1 | . | TRBV7-3 | . | TGTGCCAGCAGCCTGCGGACAGCTAGGCACACTGAAGCTTTCTTT | CASSLRTARHTEAFF
TRBJ2-7 | . | TRBV27 | . | TGTGCCAGCAGTTGGGGGCCCGGATACGAGCAGTACTTC | CASSWGPGYEQYF
TRBJ1-1 | . | TRBV18 | . | TGTGCCAGCTCAACGAATATCGGGCTTAGTAACACTGAAGCTTTCTTT | CASSTNIGLSNTEAFF
TRBJ2-2 | . | TRBV19 | . | TGTGCCAGTAGTATAGGGGGCACACCCGGGGAGCTGTTTTTT | CASSIGGTPGELFF
TRBJ2-2 | . | TRBV7-9 | . | TGTGCCAGCAGCTTAGGGTCCGGGGAGCTGTTTTTT | CASSLGSGELFF
TRBJ1-1 | . | TRBV27 | . | TGTGCCAGCAGTCCTACAGGGCCCTACACTGAAGCTTTCTTT | CASSPTGPYTEAFF